This TCR beta chain was recorded in a study of cytomegalovirus exposure and HLA in healthy donors (dated by TCRdb to about 2017). Notes on the research overall: In an earlier analysis of 587 of the donors, roughly 300 Gb of sequence data and 90 million to 130 million unique TCR beta sequences from about 180 million T cells were reported. In a later analysis, previously published TCR beta repertoires from 666 donors were re-analyzed and high-resolution HLA genotyping was added so that TCR occurrence patterns could be studied. Of the approximately 400 genotyped donors, less than 90% were placed in the genetic ancestry cluster associated with self-reported Caucasian donors. A later genetic analysis used genome-wide SNP genotypes for about 65% of the 666 donors, treating that subset as a discovery cohort. Donor age, sex, ethnicity and CMV serostatus were compiled alongside the repertoire data. Typing coverage differed by locus: A, B, C, DRB1 and DQB1 were typed in roughly 620-630 donors, DQA1 in 500 to 550, DPA1 in 600 to 610, and DPB1 in about 450. The T cell repertoires of under 750 subjects were profiled by immunosequencing and related to cytomegalovirus serostatus. Every discovery cohort repertoire had been produced on one sequencing platform. The study combined high-throughput TCR immunosequencing, statistical association of individual TCRs with disease status, and machine learning to predict cytomegalovirus infection status. Five DR-DQ haplotypes were treated as single units for association and clustering because of strong linkage in the cohort. Among some 400 genotyped donors of the cohort, an average of around 250,000 unique TCR beta nucleotide sequences was sequenced per donor, of which about 19% were non-productive. Roughly 300 gigabases of sequencing data and around 80 million unique TCR sequences made up an early release that covered approximately 620 HLA-typed donors. The study aimed to test whether signatures of past pathogen exposure could be identified by cataloging public T cell receptors. An earlier analysis of about 600 of the donors used high-throughput TCR beta sequencing to judge whether each TCR beta V gene segment behaved as functional or pseudogenic. The later analysis used no new phenotypic data to find candidate immune exposures, relying instead on TCR beta sequences and their occurrence across donors. Along with the approximately 670-subject first cohort, a separate validation cohort of approximately 110 different subjects was used. HLA typing included class I and class II loci at four-digit resolution.

The cohort was made up of 650 to 700 healthy bone marrow donors. Cohort members were all nominally healthy when sampled, although unrecorded immune exposures were likely present. The donor was CMV seronegative and was included in the group of hundreds of seronegative cohort members. Every donor gave a peripheral blood sample, and the peripheral blood mononuclear cells from that sample were used for TCR beta sequencing. Genomic DNA was extracted from the blood cell samples with the Qiagen DNeasy Blood Extraction Kit. Library preparation employed the immunoSEQ multiplex PCR assay. For the multiplex PCR, a mixture combining 60 forward primers for TCR Vbeta segments and 13 reverse primers for TCR Jbeta segments was used. The CDR3 region of rearranged TCR beta genes was amplified from genomic DNA with a multiplex PCR assay. The Illumina HiSeq System was used to sequence the amplified TCR beta libraries as 87-base-pair reads. On the authors' methods: In a later analysis, tens of millions of unique TCR beta chains were counted across the 666 repertoires, and approximately 11 million of these chains were shared by at least two donors. Raw reads were error-corrected and collapsed into unique sequences by a nearest-neighbor algorithm in which closely related sequences were merged to remove PCR and sequencing errors. V, D and J gene segments were assigned by aligning CDR3 sequences to IMGT reference sequences. For a sequence to be retained, at least a six-nucleotide match to both a V gene segment and a J gene segment was required. A rearrangement was called productive if the CDR3 had no stop codons and remained in frame with V and J, and every other rearrangement was called non-productive. CDR3 was defined according to IMGT convention as the region running from the second conserved V-encoded cysteine to the conserved J-encoded phenylalanine. Sequences without an unambiguous match to a single V gene segment were excluded from the earlier analysis of a few hundred of the donors. In an earlier analysis of more than 500 of the donors, a V segment was called functional when productive rearrangements were above 56.7%, and segregating when the standard deviation between donors exceeded 5%. To diagnose cytomegalovirus status from the catalog of TCR beta chain sequences, a statistical classification framework was built. In a later analysis, V and J genes were assigned by comparing TCR nucleotide sequences against IMGT/GENE-DB human TR gene sequences. In a later analysis, CDR3 sequences and most-parsimonious VDJ recombination scenarios were assigned using the TCRdist pipeline. A later analysis defined each TCR beta chain by its CDR3 amino acid sequence plus V-gene family, and excluded reads lacking a unique V-gene family. To address suspected cross-contamination and a sequencing artifact, a later analysis removed 550 to 750 highly shared, low-generation-probability nucleotide sequences. In a later analysis, a clonal expansion index was calculated for each public chain from normalized within-repertoire ranks of inferred template counts. In a later analysis, generation probabilities were computed using a VDJ recombination model fitted to out-of-frame rearrangements, and the results were checked against IGoR. In a later analysis, TCR-TCR, TCR-HLA and TCR-CMV co-occurrence was scored with hypergeometric tests, and a repertoire-size bias correction was applied to TCR pairs. False discovery rates were estimated in a later analysis by permuting HLA or CMV assignments 20 times. A later analysis grouped co-occurring TCRs with DBSCAN, adding TCRdist sequence similarity when clustering within HLA-allele-positive subsets. Repertoires with fewer than 30,000 or more than 120,000 public chains were left out of co-occurrence clustering, as were about 5 repertoires with anomalous nucleotide sharing. TCRdb obtained this table from immuneACCESS and retained in-frame rearrangements with V and J assigned. These tables miss some clones; where compared with another copy, unresolved V genes account for less than half of the shortfall, and the remainder is unexplained. The D gene and trimming were derived from the DNA, and the V and J assignments and clone size from that table. Recorded for this sample are about 140,000 clones; 76% of them occurred a single time. The ten largest clonotypes hold about 3.9% of the sample.

The cysteine opens and the phenylalanine closes a CDR3 of 16 amino acids. Only the CDR3 part of the read is kept: 48 bases, read in frame from the first base. CDR1 SGHRS and CDR2 YFSETQ are derived from the germline V gene. Germline trimming amounts to 0 bases on V and 2 bases on J, with 3 as the count of junction bases outside the gene matches. Overall study outcomes, separate from this receptor: According to a later analysis, most CMV-associated TCR beta chains appeared to be HLA-restricted, and the HLA associations seemed to be driven largely by CMV exposure. While some public TCRs were present in many individuals, most TCR sequences turned up only very rarely across donors. At a false discovery rate of 0.05, a later analysis linked roughly 17,000 TCR beta sequences to specific HLA alleles. According to the authors, the approach could potentially be generalized to other disease states and immunological phenotypes. Some IMGT-functional V segments, including TRBV6-2 and TRBV6-3, could not be told apart with the 87-base-pair reads, so those segments were excluded. Seventeen rarely observed V segments, including chromosome 9 orphons, were excluded from the earlier analysis of approximately 600 of the donors because counts were too low. In a later genetic analysis, a missense DCLRE1C variant was associated with V-gene and J-gene trimming of TCR beta chains, and the association was replicated in an independent cohort. In a later analysis, the rate of TCR association differed among HLA loci, with DRB1 alleles having the most associated TCRs and HLA-C alleles having the fewest. According to a later analysis, parvovirus B19, influenza, CMV and Epstein-Barr virus appeared linked to several top co-occurrence clusters. Sequencing depth was assumed to be roughly uniform across donors in the presence/absence analyses, though that assumption may not hold. For the cohort, immune exposure information was limited to CMV serostatus. The sequencing pipeline was judged likely to have produced a cluster of highly shared sequence variants as a technical artifact. An earlier analysis of 450 to 750 of the donors showed that most TCR beta V segments appeared in productive rearrangements either about 90% or about 30% of the time, which broadly matched IMGT annotations. Three of the identified cytomegalovirus-associated TCR beta chains were confirmed in vitro to be specific for cytomegalovirus antigens. When HLA alleles, especially DR and DQ, strongly co-occurred, attributing TCR associations to individual alleles was difficult. Cytomegalovirus status was reported to be diagnosed by the classifier with high specificity and sensitivity in both the original and validation cohorts. Correlated functional status among segregating V segments might reflect linkage disequilibrium, but an unknown experimental factor could not be ruled out. In a later genetic analysis, fewer N-insertions in productive TCRs were reported among donors in an Asian-associated ancestry cluster than the roughly 700-donor mean. In a later analysis, HLA-associated TCR beta chains showed more clonal expansion and lower generation probabilities than non-associated chains that were equally common. A further reported finding was that TCR beta sequences accurately predicted the HLA-A and HLA-B alleles for most subjects in the first cohort. Because HLA typing was unavailable for some donors at each locus, only the typed subset was used in association tests. This cohort had only TCR beta chains sequenced, and the lack of alpha or paired-chain data limited which features could be detected. The study listed 164 TCR beta chains as associated with cytomegalovirus.

In the case of this clone: The specificity of this receptor is unknown. Qualities for individual bases were not recorded, and no much larger clone is one base off.

The rearranged segments are TRBV5-1 and TRBJ2-3, and 10 junctional nucleotides match TRBD2. The sample consisted of PBMCs. The receptor comes from a young man in good health and CMV-seronegative. The DNA sequence reads TGCGCCAGCAGCTTGGAAAGCGGGAGGGCCACAGATACGCAGTATTTT. Translated, it gives CASSLESGRATDTQYF.